The 28 T cell receptor beta chains below were found in one sample sequenced in a study of shared clonotypes between healthy human individuals. Assay: immunoSEQ multiplex PCR; the TCRdb copy retains only in-frame clones and omits some. The table records over a million clones, around 95% of them present only once. The sequencing sample was made of naive CD4+ T cells sorted from blood. Sample subset: CD45RA+ positively selected. The receptors come from a man aged 25 to 40 in good health.

The gene calls are TRBV14 and TRBJ2-5, with D unclear. CDR1 and CDR2 from the germline V gene are SGHDN and FVKESK. This CDR3 comprises 12 residues. With 3 bases removed from V and 4 bases from J, the gap between germline ends came to 6 bases. The chain's CDR3 is CASSQYRETQYF. The CDR3 DNA follows: TGTGCCAGCAGCCAGTATCGAGAGACCCAGTACTTC.

CDR3 sequence (DNA): TGTGCCAGCAGCCTTCATTCCGGGAGACTAGGTTACGAGCAGTACTTC. It translates to CASSLHSGRLGYEQYF. The rearrangement uses TRBV9 and TRBJ2-7, with D possibly matching TRBD2 (6 bases). The CDR3 length is 16 residues. Trimming took 4 bases from V and 4 from J, leaving 21 bases between them. The germline V gene has CDR1 SGDLS and CDR2 YYNGEE.

This chain uses TRBV28 with TRBJ2-1, with D maybe TRBD2 (7 bases). The length of the CDR3 is 15 residues. From germline, CDR1 is MDHEN and CDR2 SYDVKM. V was trimmed by 8 bases and J by 4 bases, leaving 18 bases between them. The CDR3 protein is CASQRGGLSYNEQFF. For the CDR3, the DNA is TGTGCCAGCCAGAGGGGGGGGTTATCATACAATGAGCAGTTCTTC.

The chain's CDR3 is CASSPDSPGEQYF. The CDR3 region has the DNA TGTGCCAGCAGTCCGGACAGCCCAGGCGAGCAGTACTTC. The chain couples TRBV7-9 to TRBJ2-7; D possibly corresponds to TRBD1 (6 bases). The CDR3 is 13 amino acids. The ends were cut back, 6 bases at V and 6 bases at J, with 15 bases in the middle. Germline V gene lookup returns CDR1 SEHNR and CDR2 FQNEAQ (reference sequence).

V gene TRBV6-1 combines with J gene TRBJ2-7, with 13 bases matching TRBD2. Unmatched junction bases numbered 5, after V lost 4 bases and J lost 5 bases. The CDR3 extends over 15 amino acids. Germline loops: CDR1 MNHNS, CDR2 SASEGT. The CDR3 DNA reads TGTGCCAGCAGTGCAGGGACTAGCGGGAAACACGAGCAGTACTTC. It codes for CASSAGTSGKHEQYF.

This clone was observed a single time. V usage is TRBV7-9 and J usage is TRBJ1-4; D call uncertain. There are 14 residues in the CDR3. The germline gives CDR1 SEHNR, CDR2 FQNEAQ (reference sequence). The V gene lost 3 bases and the J gene lost 0 bases, with 5 bases spanning the gap. CDR3 sequence: CASSLGPTNEKLFF. The DNA for the CDR3 is TGTGCCAGCAGCTTGGGCCCAACTAATGAAAAACTGTTTTTT.

The chain recombines TRBV27 with TRBJ2-1; the D is unclear. CDR3 length: 13 residues. Trimming left V 6 bases short and J 8 bases short, with 14 bases between. CDR1 is MNHEY and CDR2 is SMNVEV in the germline V gene (reference sequence). The CDR3: CASSGLYVDEQFF. CDR3 nucleotides: TGTGCCAGCAGCGGCTTATATGTAGATGAGCAGTTCTTC.

CDR3 bases: TGTGCCAGCTCACTACAGGGGGCTGGTAATGAGCAGTTCTTC. This sequence encodes CASSLQGAGNEQFF. The chain uses TRBV18 and TRBJ2-1; 9 bases align to TRBD1. The junction had 5 bases not matched to a gene; V was cut back by 4 bases and J by 7 bases. This CDR3 has 14 residues. Germline CDR1 KGHSH, CDR2 LQKENI.

V is TRBV7-9 and J is TRBJ1-1; D not resolved. The CDR3 extends over 11 amino acids. The V end was cut by 10 bases, the J end by 1 base, with 7 bases between. Looked up from germline, CDR1 is SEHNR and CDR2 is FQNEAQ (reference sequence). CDR3 bases: TGTGCCATCAGAAGGAACACTGAAGCTTTCTTT. Translated, it gives CAIRRNTEAFF.

This rearrangement joins TRBV9 to TRBJ2-3; 8 bases are shared with TRBD1. CDR1 and CDR2 from the germline V gene are SGDLS and YYNGEE. The CDR3 runs to 15 residues. V shed 0 bases and J 5 bases; nucleotides not matched to a gene: 5. The CDR3 coding sequence is TGTGCCAGCAGCGTAGCCGGGACAGGTAAAGATACGCAGTATTTT. It encodes CASSVAGTGKDTQYF. The full variable domain, with the rest looked up from reference TRBV9 and TRBJ2-3, is DSGVTQTPKHLITATGQRVTLRCSPRSGDLSVYWYQQSLDQGLQFLIQYYNGEERAKGNILERFSAQQFPDLHSELNLSSLELGDSALYFCASSVAGTGKDTQYFGPGTRLTVL.

The chain combines TRBV28 with TRBJ2-3, with a weak D call TRBD1 (6 bases). CDR1 and CDR2 (germline): MDHEN, SYDVKM. The CDR3 runs to 15 residues. Trimming cost V 7 bases and J 2 bases, with 16 bases left between them. The CDR3 protein is CASNLRDKYTDTQYF. As DNA, the CDR3 is TGTGCCAGCAATCTCCGGGACAAATACACAGATACGCAGTATTTT.

The rearrangement uses TRBV11-2 and TRBJ2-3; 11 positions agree with TRBD2. V shed 1 base and J 6 bases; nucleotides not matched to a gene: 9. This CDR3 is built from 17 residues. The germline V gene encodes CDR1 SGHAT and CDR2 FQNNGV. The CDR3 DNA follows: TGTGCCAGCAGCTTAGTTGTGACTAGCGGGACCCTGGATACGCAGTATTTT. It encodes CASSLVVTSGTLDTQYF.

The genes are TRBV11-3 and TRBJ1-1; no reliable D call. Trimming took 1 base from V and 7 from J, leaving 10 bases between them. Per germline, CDR1 SGHNT and CDR2 YENEEA. The CDR3 is made up of 13 amino acids. The CDR3 here is CASSLAPTFEAFF. The CDR3 DNA is TGTGCCAGCAGCTTAGCCCCGACATTTGAAGCTTTCTTT. The variable domain in full, with the rest retrieved from reference TRBV11-3 and TRBJ1-1, is EAGVVQSPRYKIIEKKQPVAFWCNPISGHNTLYWYLQNLGQGPELLIRYENEEAVDDSQLPKDRFSAERLKGVDSTLKIQPAELGDSAVYLCASSLAPTFEAFFGQGTRLTVV.

Regarding this clone: Other nucleotide sequences from this sample produce the same CDR3. The V call is TRBV27, the J call TRBJ2-1, with D perhaps TRBD1 (5 bases). Trimming took off 2 bases at V and 4 bases at J, with 6 bases between the two ends. Germline V gene data show CDR1 as MNHEY and CDR2 as SMNVEV (reference sequence). CDR3 length equals 13 residues. CDR3 protein: CASSLRQYNEQFF. The CDR3 bases are TGTGCCAGCAGTTTACGACAGTACAATGAGCAGTTCTTC.

The V gene is TRBV25-1, the J gene TRBJ2-7, with D possibly being TRBD1 (6 bases). The CDR3 length is 16 residues. The germline V and J ends were trimmed by 3 bases and 0 bases, with 15 bases remaining between them. Germline V gene lookup returns CDR1 MGHDK and CDR2 SYGVNS. CDR3 protein: CASSEARQDPSYEQYF. In DNA, the CDR3 is TGTGCCAGCAGTGAGGCCCGACAGGATCCCTCCTACGAGCAGTACTTC.

This chain uses TRBV7-2 with TRBJ1-3, with 7 bases identical to TRBD1. The CDR3 loop spans 16 amino acids. Germline-derived CDR1 and CDR2 are SGHTA and FQGNSA. The V gene end was trimmed by 3 bases and the J gene end by 4 bases; junction bases not matched to a gene: 9. This CDR3 reads CASSFRGQAGGNTIYF. As DNA, the CDR3 is TGTGCCAGCAGCTTCCGAGGACAGGCTGGAGGAAACACCATATATTTT. Full variable domain (remainder filled in from reference TRBV7-2 and TRBJ1-3): GAGVSQSPSNKVTEKGKDVELRCDPISGHTALYWYRQSLGQGLEFLIYFQGNSAPDKSGLPSDRFSAERTGGSVSTLTIQRTQQEDSAVYLCASSFRGQAGGNTIYFGEGSWLTVV.

The V gene is TRBV6-1, the J gene TRBJ2-5; 8 nucleotides line up with TRBD1. This CDR3 spans 13 amino acids. The germline gives CDR1 MNHNS, CDR2 SASEGT. The junction had 3 bases not matched to a gene; V was cut back by 5 bases and J by 4 bases. This CDR3 reads CASSQGARETQYF. In nucleotides, the CDR3 is TGTGCCAGCAGTCAGGGGGCGCGAGAGACCCAGTACTTC.

The chain has TRBV18 and TRBJ1-1, with unresolved D. In germline, CDR1 is KGHSH, CDR2 LQKENI. The CDR3 has 16 residues. V was cut by 3 bases and J by 5 bases, with 19 bases left in between. CDR3 residues: CASSPQTTGVGTEAFF. CDR3 sequence (DNA): TGTGCCAGCTCACCCCAAACCACCGGGGTAGGGACTGAAGCTTTCTTT. Together with reference TRBV18 and TRBJ1-1, the CDR3 gives the full variable domain: NAGVMQNPRHLVRRRGQEARLRCSPMKGHSHVYWYRQLPEEGLKFMVYLQKENIIDESGMPKERFSAEFPKEGPSILRIQQVVRGDSAAYFCASSPQTTGVGTEAFFGQGTRLTVV.

With respect to this clone: The same CDR3 can be traced to other DNA sequences in this sample. The V gene is TRBV2, the J gene TRBJ2-1; D is unclear. Trimming took 3 bases from V and 10 from J, leaving 4 bases between them. The CDR3 loop spans 10 amino acids. From germline, CDR1 is SNHLY and CDR2 FYNNEI. The CDR3 DNA follows: TGTGCCAGCAGTGAGGGAGAGCAGTTCTTC. It is translated as CASSEGEQFF.

The CDR3 loop is CASSIRDQETQYF. The CDR3 DNA sequence: TGTGCCAGCAGTATCAGGGATCAAGAGACCCAGTACTTC. V is TRBV9 and J is TRBJ2-5; the D gene is possibly TRBD1 (5 bases). Germline CDR1 SGDLS, CDR2 YYNGEE. This CDR3 comprises 13 residues. Trimming removed 5 bases at V and 2 bases at J, with 10 bases between.

V is TRBV7-9 and J is TRBJ2-3; 11 bases line up with TRBD2. Germline CDR1 and CDR2: SEHNR and FQNEAQ (reference sequence). This CDR3 has 17 amino acids. The CDR3 DNA follows: TGTGCTACCCACAAGCCAATGAGACTAGCGGGGTCAGATACGCAGTATTTT. Protein product: CATHKPMRLAGSDTQYF.

The chain links TRBV5-1 to TRBJ2-7; 9 nucleotides agree with TRBD1. Per the germline V gene, CDR1 is SGHRS and CDR2 is YFSETQ. The CDR3 length is 15 residues. Unmatched junction bases numbered 12, after V lost 5 bases and J lost 6 bases. CDR3 in amino acids: CASSIRGQGGGEQYF. DNA for the CDR3: TGCGCCAGCAGTATAAGGGGACAGGGAGGTGGCGAGCAGTACTTC.

Notes on this clone: A far larger clone lies a single base away; this is likely a read error. The V and J genes are TRBV25-1 and TRBJ2-6; D is ambiguous. There are 14 residues in the CDR3. The V and J ends lost 3 bases and 0 bases respectively, with 3 bases between them. Germline V gene sequence: CDR1 MGHDK, CDR2 SYGVNS. The CDR3 is CASSDSSGANVLTF. The CDR3 coding sequence is TGTGCCAGCAGTGACAGCTCTGGGGCCAACGTCCTGACTTTC.

This sequence joins TRBV7-6 and TRBJ2-5, with 7 bases matching TRBD1. Trimming cost V 1 base and J 4 bases; bases outside gene matches: 3. Germline V CDR1 and CDR2: SGHVS, FNYEAQ. The CDR3 has 14 residues. The CDR3 spells CASSLVPGGETQYF. CDR3 coding DNA: TGTGCCAGCAGCTTAGTCCCAGGGGGAGAGACCCAGTACTTC. The whole variable domain, remainder taken from reference TRBV7-6 and TRBJ2-5, is GAGVSQSPRYKVTKRGQDVALRCDPISGHVSLYWYRQALGQGPEFLTYFNYEAQQDKSGLPNDRFSAERPEGSISTLTIQRTEQRDSAMYRCASSLVPGGETQYFGPGTRLLVL.

The CDR3 DNA follows: TGTGCCACCAGCAGAGGAGGACAGGGCAATCAGCCCCAGCATTTT. This sequence encodes CATSRGGQGNQPQHF. The V and J genes are TRBV15 and TRBJ1-5; 7 nucleotides line up with TRBD1. Germline CDR1 is LNHNV and CDR2 is YYDKDF (reference sequence). J gave up 2 bases and V 1 base, and 2 bases lay outside the gene matches. The CDR3 has 15 amino acids.

The chain combines TRBV11-2 with TRBJ2-5, with 7 bases that match TRBD1. This CDR3 has 15 amino acids. Germline CDR1 SGHAT, CDR2 FQNNGV. The V segment lost 5 bases and the J segment 3 bases; nucleotides outside the gene matches: 9. CDR3 amino acids: CASSRGDRVKETQYF. Written as DNA, the CDR3 is TGTGCCAGCAGCCGGGGAGACAGGGTGAAAGAGACCCAGTACTTC. Full variable domain (remainder filled in from reference TRBV11-2 and TRBJ2-5): EAGVAQSPRYKIIEKRQSVAFWCNPISGHATLYWYQQILGQGPKLLIQFQNNGVVDDSQLPKDRFSAERLKGVDSTLKIQPAKLEDSAVYLCASSRGDRVKETQYFGPGTRLLVL.

The V call is TRBV19, the J call TRBJ2-1; a weak D match, TRBD1 (6 bases). CDR1 and CDR2 from the germline V gene are LNHDA and SQIVND (reference sequence). This CDR3 has 16 amino acids. The V end was cut by 3 bases, the J end by 1 base, with 13 bases between. The CDR3 spells CASSIHQGLSYNEQFF. CDR3 DNA sequence: TGTGCCAGTAGTATCCATCAGGGGTTATCCTACAATGAGCAGTTCTTC. The variable domain in full, completed from reference TRBV19 and TRBJ2-1, reads DGGITQSPKYLFRKEGQNVTLSCEQNLNHDAMYWYRQDPGQGLRLIYYSQIVNDFQKGDIAEGYSVSREKKESFPLTVTSAQKNPTAFYLCASSIHQGLSYNEQFFGPGTRLTVL.

V usage is TRBV2 and J usage is TRBJ2-7, with D possibly being TRBD2 (5 bases). Germline CDR1 SNHLY, CDR2 FYNNEI. The CDR3 length is 15 residues. Trimming left V 5 bases short and J 5 bases short, with 19 bases between. CDR3 protein: CASSQNGLERDEQYF. The CDR3 DNA reads as TGTGCCAGCAGTCAAAACGGACTGGAACGGGACGAGCAGTACTTC.